Below, 4 T cell receptor beta chains from the same sample are listed, as sequenced in a study of blood T cell repertoires in COVID-19. Clones were read by immunoSEQ multiplex PCR, and TCRdb kept only the in-frame ones, dropping some. The sample has about 480,000 clones, roughly 88% seen once. The sequencing input was PBMCs or T cells enriched from blood (not recorded which). The origin of the receptors is a woman in her thirties or forties who had recovered from COVID-19.

V and J are TRBV27 and TRBJ1-2; maybe TRBD1 (5 bases). V was shortened by 5 bases and J by 4 bases, with 17 bases between the two germline ends. Germline values: CDR1 MNHEY, CDR2 SMNVEV (reference sequence). The CDR3 has 15 residues. Here the CDR3 DNA reads TGTGCCAGCAGTCGGCTAGGGGTTTACGGCTATGGCTACACCTTC. This sequence encodes CASSRLGVYGYGYTF.

The V gene is TRBV5-1, the J gene TRBJ2-3; 9 nucleotides align to TRBD2. V gave up 6 bases and J gave up 4 bases; unmatched junction bases: 12. CDR1 is SGHRS, CDR2 YFSETQ, per germline. The CDR3 extends over 16 amino acids. The CDR3 coding sequence is TGCGCCAGCATGGTGGGCGGGAGGGCCTTACCAGATACGCAGTATTTT. This sequence encodes CASMVGGRALPDTQYF.

The CDR3 here is CASSQPGLAGSTDTQYF. In nucleotides, the CDR3 is TGTGCCAGCAGCCAGCCAGGACTAGCGGGATCCACAGATACGCAGTATTTT. This chain connects TRBV3-1 (or the pseudogene TRBV3-2) to TRBJ2-3; 12 bases align to TRBD2. Germline trimming cut 3 bases from V and 2 bases from J; bases unmatched to any gene: 6. The germline gives CDR1 LGHDT, CDR2 YNNKEL (reference sequence). The CDR3 consists of 17 residues.

The rearrangement joins TRBV19 to TRBJ1-1, with a weak D call TRBD1 (5 bases). V lost 4 bases and J 4 bases, leaving 7 bases between the germline ends. This CDR3 has 12 amino acids. In germline, CDR1 is LNHDA, CDR2 SQIVND (reference sequence). The CDR3 DNA follows: TGTGCCAGTAGTACAGGGTTCACTGAAGCTTTCTTT. It translates to CASSTGFTEAFF. Full variable domain (outside the CDR3, taken from reference TRBV19 and TRBJ1-1): DGGITQSPKYLFRKEGQNVTLSCEQNLNHDAMYWYRQDPGQGLRLIYYSQIVNDFQKGDIAEGYSVSREKKESFPLTVTSAQKNPTAFYLCASSTGFTEAFFGQGTRLTVV.